The next 2 T cell receptor beta chains were all read from a single sample in a study of OX40 agonist ivuxolimab in advanced cancers. Only in-frame clones appear in the TCRdb table, and some are missing; sequencing was by immunoSEQ multiplex PCR. Of 75,000 to 100,000 clones listed, approximately 80% are singletons. The sample in question was CD4+ or CD8+ T cells sorted from blood, obtained in a trial of the OX40 agonist ivuxolimab. The receptors come from an adult with an advanced solid tumor such as melanoma, head and neck, liver or kidney cancer.

The chain has TRBV7-3 and TRBJ2-1; 7 nucleotides align to TRBD2. After removal of 1 base from V and 5 bases from J, the junction contained 11 bases not matched to a gene. CDR3 length equals 17 residues. Germline-derived CDR1 and CDR2 are SGHTA and FQGTGA. The CDR3 DNA follows: TGTGCCAGCAGCTTAAGTCGACGGCTAGCGGAAAACAATGAGCAGTTCTTC. Translating gives CASSLSRRLAENNEQFF. Looking up the rest from reference TRBV7-3 and TRBJ2-1 gives the full variable domain: GAGVSQTPSNKVTEKGKYVELRCDPISGHTALYWYRQSLGQGPEFLIYFQGTGAADDSGLPNDRFFAVRPEGSVSTLKIQRTERGDSAVYLCASSLSRRLAENNEQFFGPGTRLTVL.

This sequence joins TRBV7-2 and TRBJ2-3; 7 positions match TRBD1. The V gene's germline CDR1 is SGHTA and CDR2 FQGNSA. Unmatched junction bases numbered 9, after V lost 4 bases and J lost 2 bases. CDR3 length: 16 amino acids. CDR3 protein: CASSSITGVSTDTQYF. The CDR3 DNA reads as TGTGCCAGCAGCTCCATTACAGGGGTTTCCACAGATACGCAGTATTTT.